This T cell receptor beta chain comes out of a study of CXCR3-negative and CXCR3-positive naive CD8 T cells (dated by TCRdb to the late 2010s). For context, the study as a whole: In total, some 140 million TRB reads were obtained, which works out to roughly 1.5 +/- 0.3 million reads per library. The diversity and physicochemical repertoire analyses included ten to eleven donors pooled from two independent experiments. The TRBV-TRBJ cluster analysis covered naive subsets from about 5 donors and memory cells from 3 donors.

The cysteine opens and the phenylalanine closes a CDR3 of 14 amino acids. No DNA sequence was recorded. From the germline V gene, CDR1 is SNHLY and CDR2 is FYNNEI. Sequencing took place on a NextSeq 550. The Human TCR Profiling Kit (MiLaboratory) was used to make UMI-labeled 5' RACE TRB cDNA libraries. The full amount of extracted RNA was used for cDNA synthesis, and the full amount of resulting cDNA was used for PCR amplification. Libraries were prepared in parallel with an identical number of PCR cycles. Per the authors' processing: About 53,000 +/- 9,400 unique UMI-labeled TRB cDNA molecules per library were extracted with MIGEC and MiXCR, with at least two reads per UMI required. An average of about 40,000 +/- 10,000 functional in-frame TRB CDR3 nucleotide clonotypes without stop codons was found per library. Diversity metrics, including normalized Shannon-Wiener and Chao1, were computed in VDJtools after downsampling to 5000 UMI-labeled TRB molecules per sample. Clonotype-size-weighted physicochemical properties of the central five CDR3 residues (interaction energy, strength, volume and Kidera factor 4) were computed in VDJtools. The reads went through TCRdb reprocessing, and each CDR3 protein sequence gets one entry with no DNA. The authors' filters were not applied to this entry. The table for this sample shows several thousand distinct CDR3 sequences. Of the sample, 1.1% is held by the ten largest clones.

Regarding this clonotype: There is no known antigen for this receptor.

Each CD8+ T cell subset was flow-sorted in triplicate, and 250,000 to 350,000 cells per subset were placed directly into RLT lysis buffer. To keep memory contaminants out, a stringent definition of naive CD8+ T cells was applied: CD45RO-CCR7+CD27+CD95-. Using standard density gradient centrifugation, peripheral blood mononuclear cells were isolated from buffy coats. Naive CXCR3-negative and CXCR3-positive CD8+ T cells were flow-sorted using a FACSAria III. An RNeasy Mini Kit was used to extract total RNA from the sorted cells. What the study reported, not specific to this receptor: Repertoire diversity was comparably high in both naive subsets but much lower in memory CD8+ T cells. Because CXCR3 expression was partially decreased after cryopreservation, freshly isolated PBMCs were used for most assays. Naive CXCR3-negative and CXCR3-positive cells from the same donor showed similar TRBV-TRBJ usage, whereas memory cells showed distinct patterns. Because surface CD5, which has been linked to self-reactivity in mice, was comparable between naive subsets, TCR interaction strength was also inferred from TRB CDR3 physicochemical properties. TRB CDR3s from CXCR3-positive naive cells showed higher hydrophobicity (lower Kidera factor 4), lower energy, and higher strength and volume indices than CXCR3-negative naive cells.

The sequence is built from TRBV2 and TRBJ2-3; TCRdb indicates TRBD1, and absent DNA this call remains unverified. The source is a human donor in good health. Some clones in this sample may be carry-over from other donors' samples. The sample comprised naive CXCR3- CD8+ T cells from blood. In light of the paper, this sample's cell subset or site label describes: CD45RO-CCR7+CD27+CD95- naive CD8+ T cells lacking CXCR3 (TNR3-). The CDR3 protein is CASSSGPGQNTQYF.